Here is one TCR beta chain with its context. Its antigen remains unidentified. The data were taken from a study of T cell responses to AZD1222 COVID-19 vaccine. Whole-study results and caveats: Seropositive at baseline were only a handful of AZD1222 recipients.

This CDR3 has 15 amino acids. The germline CDR1 and CDR2 sequences are LGHDT and YNNKEL (reference sequence). The V end lost 1 base, the J end lost 3 bases, and 12 bases lay between the germline ends. TCRdb keeps only in-frame clones here, not all; method: immunoSEQ multiplex PCR. The table lists tens of thousands of clones, over 75% of them singletons. This specimen consisted of peripheral blood, obtained on day 0 of AZD1222 vaccination. The chain joins TRBV3-1 (or the pseudogene TRBV3-2) to TRBJ2-5, with D possibly TRBD1 on 7 matching bases. This receptor was obtained from an adult in good health. The CDR3: CASSQGGDRKETQYF. CDR3 coding DNA: TGTGCCAGCAGCCAAGGGGGGGACAGAAAAGAGACCCAGTACTTC.